This TCR beta chain was profiled in a study of somatic mutations in cytotoxic T cells in rheumatoid arthritis. The protocol was immunoSEQ multiplex PCR, while the TCRdb copy is restricted to in-frame clones and leaves out a portion. The table lists about 20,000 clones, about four fifths of them singletons. The CDR3 consists of 14 residues. Germline V gene data show CDR1 as MGHRA and CDR2 as YSYEKL. The V and J ends lost 1 base and 5 bases respectively, with 11 bases between them. This clone showed up just a few times. What was sequenced was CD8+ T cells sorted from blood. The clonotype originates from an adult with rheumatoid arthritis. The V and J genes are TRBV4-1 and TRBJ1-1, with D maybe TRBD1 (6 bases). CDR3 sequence (DNA): TGCGCCAGCAGCCAAGTACAGGGCCTTACTGAAGCTTTCTTT. Amino acids: CASSQVQGLTEAFF.